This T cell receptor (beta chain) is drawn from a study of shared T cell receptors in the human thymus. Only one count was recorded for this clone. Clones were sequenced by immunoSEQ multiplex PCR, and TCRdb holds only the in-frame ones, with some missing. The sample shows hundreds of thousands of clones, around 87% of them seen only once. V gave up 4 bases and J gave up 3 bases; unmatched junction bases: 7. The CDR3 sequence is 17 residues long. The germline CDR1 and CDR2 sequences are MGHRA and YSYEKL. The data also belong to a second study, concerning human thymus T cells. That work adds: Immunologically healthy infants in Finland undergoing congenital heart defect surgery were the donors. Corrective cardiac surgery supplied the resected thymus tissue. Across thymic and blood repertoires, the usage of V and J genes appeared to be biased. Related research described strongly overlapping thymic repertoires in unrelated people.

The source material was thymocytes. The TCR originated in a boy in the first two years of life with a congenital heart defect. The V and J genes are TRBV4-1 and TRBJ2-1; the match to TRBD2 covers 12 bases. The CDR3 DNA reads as TGCGCCAGCAGCCCGCGGACTAGCGGGGCTGGCTACAATGAGCAGTTCTTC. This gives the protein CASSPRTSGAGYNEQFF.